This T cell receptor (beta chain) was identified during a study of blood T cell repertoires in COVID-19. About the research overall: Donors in Cohort 3 counted as recovered after two negative PCRs, clearance, or symptom resolution.

The V gene's germline CDR1 is DFQATT and CDR2 SNEGSKA (reference sequence). V lost 3 bases and J 4 bases, leaving 9 bases between the germline ends. CDR3 length: 12 amino acids. Here immunoSEQ multiplex PCR was the method, and the copy in TCRdb shows in-frame clones only, minus some. The data show over 250,000 clones, approximately 90% seen once. The chain recombines TRBV20-1 with TRBJ2-5, with D possibly matching TRBD1 (5 bases). Source material: PBMCs or T cells enriched from blood (not recorded which). The TCR was taken from a woman aged 60-75 years in a cohort exposed to, infected with or recovered from COVID-19 (not recorded which). In DNA form, the CDR3 reads TGCAGTGCTAGTAGGCAGGGAGAGACCCAGTACTTC. Its protein is CSASRQGETQYF.